This TCR beta chain is from a study of control samples from healthy donors and cancer patients. From germline, CDR1 is SGHKS and CDR2 YYEKEE (reference sequence). The V gene lost 4 bases and the J gene lost 1 base, with 5 bases spanning the gap. CDR3 size: 12 residues. Assay: immunoSEQ multiplex PCR; the TCRdb copy retains only in-frame clones and omits some. Found here are about 95,000 clones, 80% to 95% of them singletons; the top ten hold approximately 1%. The specimen was blood. The rearrangement uses TRBV5-5 and TRBJ1-1; no firm D call. The clonotype comes from a woman aged 25 to 45 in good health. In DNA form, the CDR3 reads TGTGCCAGCAGCCAAGGGAACACTGAAGCTTTCTTT. Translation gives CASSQGNTEAFF.